The source of this T cell receptor beta chain is a study of identical twins. This clonotype was detected only a few times. The target antigen is unknown. TCRdb re-called the 5' RACE reads through MiXCR, storing one row per CDR3 protein. The sample has around 1.7 million distinct CDR3 sequences; about 32% are singletons. General observations from the study: While abundant cord blood beta clonotypes carried fewer insertions, memory repertoires showed no such pattern. The study reached conclusions through statistical analysis that was cross-sectional, not following the same donors. Compared with unrelated sharing, twin-shared out-of-frame alpha sequences had more low-probability sequences.

V trimming: 2 bases; J trimming: 13 bases; junction bases outside the gene matches: 12. This CDR3 is 15 amino acids long. This TCR was sampled from a newborn girl in good health. The sample comprised cord blood. The chain links TRBV12-3 or TRBV12-4 to TRBJ2-4, with TRBD2 matching over 9 bases. The CDR3 DNA reads TGTGCCAGCAGTTTACGGGGACTAGCCTTGGGTGAGCAGTACTTC. Its translation is CASSLRGLALGEQYF.